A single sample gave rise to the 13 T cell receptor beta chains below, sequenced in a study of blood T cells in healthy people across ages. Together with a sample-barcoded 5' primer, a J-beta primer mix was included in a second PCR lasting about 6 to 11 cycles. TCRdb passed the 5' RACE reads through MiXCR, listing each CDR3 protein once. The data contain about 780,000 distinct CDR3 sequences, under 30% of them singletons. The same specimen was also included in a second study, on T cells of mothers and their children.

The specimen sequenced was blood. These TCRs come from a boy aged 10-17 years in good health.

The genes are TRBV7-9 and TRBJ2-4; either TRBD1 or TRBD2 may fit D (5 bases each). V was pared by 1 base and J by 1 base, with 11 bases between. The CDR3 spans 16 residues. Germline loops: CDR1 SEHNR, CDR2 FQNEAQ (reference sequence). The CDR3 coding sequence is TGTGCCAGCAGCTTAGAGGGACCCCTGGCCAAAAACATTCAGTACTTC. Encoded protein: CASSLEGPLAKNIQYF.

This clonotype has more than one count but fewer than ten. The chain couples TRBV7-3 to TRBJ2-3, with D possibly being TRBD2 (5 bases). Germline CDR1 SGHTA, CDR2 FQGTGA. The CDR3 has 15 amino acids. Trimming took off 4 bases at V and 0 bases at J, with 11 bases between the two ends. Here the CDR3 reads CASSWEYSSTDTQYF. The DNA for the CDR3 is TGTGCCAGCAGCTGGGAGTATTCTAGCACAGATACGCAGTATTTT.

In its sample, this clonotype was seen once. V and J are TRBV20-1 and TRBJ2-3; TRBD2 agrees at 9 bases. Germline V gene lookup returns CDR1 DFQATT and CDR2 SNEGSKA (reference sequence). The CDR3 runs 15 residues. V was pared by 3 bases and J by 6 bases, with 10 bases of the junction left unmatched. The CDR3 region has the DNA TGCAGTGCTAGTCCCGTAGCGGGAGTCGGGGATACGCAGTATTTT. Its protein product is CSASPVAGVGDTQYF.

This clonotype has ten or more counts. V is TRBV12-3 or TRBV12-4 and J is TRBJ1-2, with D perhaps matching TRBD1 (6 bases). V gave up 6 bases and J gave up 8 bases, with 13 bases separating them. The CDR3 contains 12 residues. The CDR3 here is CASSRDRSGYTF. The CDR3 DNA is TGTGCCAGCAGCCGTGACAGGAGCGGCTACACCTTC.

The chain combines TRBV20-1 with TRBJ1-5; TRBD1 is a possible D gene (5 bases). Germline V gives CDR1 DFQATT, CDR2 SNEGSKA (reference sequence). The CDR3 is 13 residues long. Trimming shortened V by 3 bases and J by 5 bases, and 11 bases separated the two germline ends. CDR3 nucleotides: TGCAGTGCTAGGACCGGGGGTCATCAGCCCCAGCATTTT. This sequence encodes CSARTGGHQPQHF.

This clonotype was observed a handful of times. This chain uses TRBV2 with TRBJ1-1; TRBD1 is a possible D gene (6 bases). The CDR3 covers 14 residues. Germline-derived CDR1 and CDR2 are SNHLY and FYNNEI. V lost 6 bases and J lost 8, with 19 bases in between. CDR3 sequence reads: CASSDPLGGSEAFF. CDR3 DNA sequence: TGTGCCAGCAGCGACCCCCTCGGGGGCTCGGAAGCTTTCTTT.

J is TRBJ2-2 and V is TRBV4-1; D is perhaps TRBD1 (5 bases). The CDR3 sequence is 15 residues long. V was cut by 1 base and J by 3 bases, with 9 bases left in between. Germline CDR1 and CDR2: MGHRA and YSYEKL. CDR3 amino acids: CASSQGPTDTGELFF. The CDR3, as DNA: TGCGCCAGCAGCCAAGGTCCGACAGACACCGGGGAGCTGTTTTTT.

The CDR3 region is CASIDYHTQYF. The CDR3 DNA is TGTGCCAGCATTGACTACCATACGCAGTATTTT. The chain carries TRBV6-2 or TRBV6-3 and TRBJ2-3; D perhaps matches TRBD2 (5 bases). Germline V gives CDR1 MNHEY, CDR2 SVGEGT. The CDR3 extends over 11 amino acids. Trimming took 7 bases from V and 7 from J, leaving 9 bases between them.

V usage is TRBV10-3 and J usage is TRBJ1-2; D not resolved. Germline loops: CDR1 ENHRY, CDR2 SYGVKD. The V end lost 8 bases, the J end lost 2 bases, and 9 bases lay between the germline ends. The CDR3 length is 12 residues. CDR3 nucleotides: TGTGCCATCGAACAGCCAAACTATGGCTACACCTTC. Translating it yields CAIEQPNYGYTF.

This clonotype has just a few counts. The CDR3 sequence is CASSFQGGTGELFF. The CDR3 region has the DNA TGTGCCAGCAGTTTCCAGGGCGGCACCGGGGAGCTGTTTTTT. The V call is TRBV12-3 or TRBV12-4, the J call TRBJ2-2; a weak D match, TRBD1 (5 bases). This CDR3 is built from 14 residues. V gave up 3 bases and J gave up 4 bases, with 9 bases separating them.

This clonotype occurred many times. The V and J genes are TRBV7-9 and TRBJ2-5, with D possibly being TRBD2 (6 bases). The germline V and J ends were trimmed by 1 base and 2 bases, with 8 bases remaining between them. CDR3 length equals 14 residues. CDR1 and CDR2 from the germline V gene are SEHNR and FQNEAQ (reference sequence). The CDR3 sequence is CASSLVAVQETQYF. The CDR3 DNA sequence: TGTGCCAGCAGCTTAGTAGCGGTACAAGAGACCCAGTACTTC. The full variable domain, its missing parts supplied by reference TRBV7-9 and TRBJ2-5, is DTGVSQNPRHKITKRGQNVTFRCDPISEHNRLYWYRQTLGQGPEFLTYFQNEAQLEKSRLLSDRFSAERPKGSFSTLEIQRTEQGDSAMYLCASSLVAVQETQYFGPGTRLLVL.

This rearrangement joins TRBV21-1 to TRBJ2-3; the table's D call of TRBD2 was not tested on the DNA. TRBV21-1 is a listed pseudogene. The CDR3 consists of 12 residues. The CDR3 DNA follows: TGTGCCAGCAGCGACGTAGAGGTGGGGACTCTCTTT. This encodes CASSDVEVGTLF.

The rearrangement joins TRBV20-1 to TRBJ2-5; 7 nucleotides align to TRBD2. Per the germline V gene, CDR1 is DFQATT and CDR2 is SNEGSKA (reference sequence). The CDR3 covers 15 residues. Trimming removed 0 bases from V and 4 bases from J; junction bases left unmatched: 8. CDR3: CSARDQGRGGETQYF. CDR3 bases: TGCAGTGCTAGAGATCAAGGCCGCGGGGGAGAGACCCAGTACTTC.